This T cell receptor (beta chain) appears in the sequencing data of a study of OX40 agonist ivuxolimab in advanced cancers. The overall study: Ivuxolimab doses were 0.01, 0.1, 0.3, 1.5, 3 or 10 mg/kg every 2 weeks. Partial responses occurred in three patients (one hepatocellular carcinoma, two cutaneous melanoma).

This clone appeared a few times. Its antigen is unidentified. Peripheral blood came from all dose cohorts at three timepoints. Findings of the study overall: At doses 0.1 to 3.0 mg/kg, CD4+ and CD8+ clones expanded.

The CDR3 has 15 residues. CDR1 and CDR2 from the germline V gene are LNHDA and SQIVND (reference sequence). Trimming cost V 6 bases and J 1 base, with 12 bases left between them. Sequencing was performed with immunoSEQ multiplex PCR; in TCRdb, only in-frame clones are kept and a portion is missing. The data show 50,000 to 65,000 clones, approximately 86% seen once. This TCR derives from an adult with an advanced solid tumor such as melanoma, head and neck, liver or kidney cancer. The chain couples TRBV19 to TRBJ2-2; D perhaps matches TRBD1 (5 bases). Here the sequenced sample was CD4+ or CD8+ T cells sorted from blood, taken in a trial of the OX40 agonist ivuxolimab. Here the CDR3 DNA reads TGTGCCAGTAGGCCCACAGGATTGAACACCGGGGAGCTGTTTTTT. Residues: CASRPTGLNTGELFF.